This T cell receptor beta chain was observed in a study of CXCR3-negative and CXCR3-positive naive CD8 T cells. Points from the study as a whole: Both naive subsets, CXCR3-negative and CXCR3-positive, displayed similar TRBV-TRBJ usage, unlike memory cells. Comparably high diversity was seen in both naive subsets, and much lower diversity in memory CD8+ cells. The study inferred TCR strength from TRB CDR3 properties and found comparable surface CD5 between naive subsets.

Looked up from germline, CDR1 is MNHEY and CDR2 is SVGAGI. The CDR3 has 15 residues. As regards this clonotype: Its antigen is not known.

Libraries were UMI-labeled 5' RACE TRB cDNA. From its re-call of the 5' RACE reads, TCRdb lists each CDR3 protein once, without DNA. This table lists 35,000 to 50,000 distinct CDR3 sequences. The TCR comes from a human donor in good health. Some clones in this sample may be carry-over from other donors' samples. The V call is TRBV6-5, the J call TRBJ2-2; TCRdb's assignment of TRBD2 cannot be checked, as there is no DNA. Sequenced sample: memory CD8+ T cells from blood. The CDR3 reads CASRWGTVRPGELFF.